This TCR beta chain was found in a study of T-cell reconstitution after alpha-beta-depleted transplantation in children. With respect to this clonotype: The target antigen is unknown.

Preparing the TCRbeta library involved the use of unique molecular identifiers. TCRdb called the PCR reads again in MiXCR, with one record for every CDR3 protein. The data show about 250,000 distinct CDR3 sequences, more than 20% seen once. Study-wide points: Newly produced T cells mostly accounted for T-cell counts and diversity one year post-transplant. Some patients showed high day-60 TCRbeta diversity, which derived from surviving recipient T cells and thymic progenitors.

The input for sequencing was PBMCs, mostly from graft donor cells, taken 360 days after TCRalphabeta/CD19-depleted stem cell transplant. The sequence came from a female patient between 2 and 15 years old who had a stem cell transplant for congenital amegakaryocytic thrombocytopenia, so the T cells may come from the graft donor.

This CDR3 is CASSLLSANYGYTF. For the CDR3, the DNA is TGTGCCAGCAGCTTACTTTCGGCTAACTATGGCTACACCTTC. The rearrangement uses TRBV7-9 and TRBJ1-2; no definite D call. Trimming stripped 2 bases from V and 0 bases from J, with 7 bases between. The germline gives CDR1 SEHNR, CDR2 FQNEAQ (reference sequence). The CDR3 is 14 residues long.